This TCR beta chain was documented in a study of shared clonotypes between healthy human individuals. The V gene lost 6 bases and the J gene lost 7 bases, with 13 bases spanning the gap. The germline CDR1 and CDR2 sequences are WSHSY and SAAADI. The CDR3 totals 13 residues. Measured with immunoSEQ multiplex PCR; TCRdb has only the in-frame clones, and not every one. Seen here are about 1.1 million clones, roughly 77% observed once, and the top ten hold 0.89%. The receptor was isolated from a man aged 18 to 30 in good health. Some clones in this sample may be carry-over from other donors' samples. The chain recombines TRBV10-2 with TRBJ1-3; tentatively, D is TRBD1 (6 bases). The sequencing sample was made of memory CD4+ T cells from PBMCs. Subset denoted: CD45RA-negative fraction. The CDR3 reads CASSGQGMNTIYF. The CDR3 DNA follows: TGCGCCAGCAGCGGGCAGGGGATGAACACCATATATTTT.